Below, 9 T cell receptor beta chains from the same sample are listed, as sequenced in a study of OX40 agonist ivuxolimab in advanced cancers. Sequencing used immunoSEQ multiplex PCR; TCRdb keeps in-frame clones, though not all of them. Here the sample spans about 90,000 clones, more than 80% being singletons. The sample consisted of CD4+ or CD8+ T cells sorted from blood, taken in a trial of the OX40 agonist ivuxolimab. The receptors originated from an adult with an advanced solid tumor such as melanoma, head and neck, liver or kidney cancer.

This chain uses TRBV27 with TRBJ1-4; TRBD1 is a possible D gene (6 bases). Germline V lookup: CDR1 MNHEY, CDR2 SMNVEV (reference sequence). V was trimmed by 4 bases and J by 2 bases, leaving 14 bases between them. This CDR3 is 16 amino acids long. The DNA of the CDR3 is TGTGCCAGCAGTTCCCGGGGGCCAGGGACTAATGAAAAACTGTTTTTT. Amino acids: CASSSRGPGTNEKLFF.

The J gene is TRBJ1-2, the V gene TRBV27; possible D gene TRBD1, 6 bases. V dropped 8 bases and J dropped 7 bases, with 14 bases sitting between them. The CDR3 totals 12 residues. Germline V gives CDR1 MNHEY, CDR2 SMNVEV (reference sequence). The CDR3 DNA sequence: TGTGCCAGCGGCGGGGGGCGGAGTGGCTACACCTTC. Translation gives CASGGGRSGYTF.

As to this clone: The CDR3 does not end in the conserved phenylalanine or tryptophan, so this is likely a read error. V and J are TRBV20-1 and TRBJ1-1; D uncertain. V shed 6 bases and J shed 9 bases, with 14 bases lying between them. The CDR3 has 11 amino acids. Germline V gives CDR1 DFQATT, CDR2 SNEGSKA (reference sequence). Here the CDR3 DNA reads TGCAGTGCCGCCAATGTTGTCAAAGCTTTCTCT. Its translation: CSAANVVKAFS.

The V call is TRBV6-6, the J call TRBJ1-2, with 10 nucleotides matching TRBD1. The ends lost 11 bases at V and 2 bases at J; junction bases unmatched: 2. The CDR3 contains 12 residues. Per germline, CDR1 MNHNY and CDR2 SVGAGI (reference sequence). The CDR3 here is CAAGQGNYGYTF. The DNA for the CDR3 is TGTGCCGCGGGACAGGGGAACTATGGCTACACCTTC.

V gene TRBV11-2 combines with J gene TRBJ2-3; a weak D match, TRBD1 (6 bases). CDR1 is SGHAT and CDR2 is FQNNGV in the germline V gene. Trimming cost V 2 bases and J 4 bases, with 16 bases left between them. This CDR3 contains 16 residues. For the CDR3, the DNA is TGTGCCAGCAGCTTATACTCAACAGGGATGGCAGATACGCAGTATTTT. This encodes CASSLYSTGMADTQYF.

The J gene is TRBJ1-1, the V gene TRBV7-2; 10 nucleotides line up with TRBD1. Losses at the gene ends were 2 bases for V and 4 bases for J; bases not matched to a gene: 4. CDR1 is SGHTA and CDR2 is FQGNSA in the germline V gene. The CDR3 extends over 15 amino acids. CDR3 sequence: CASSLRQGAGTEAFF. The CDR3 DNA reads as TGTGCCAGCAGCTTAAGACAGGGGGCCGGCACTGAAGCTTTCTTT. Using reference TRBV7-2 and TRBJ1-1 for the parts outside the CDR3, the full variable domain is GAGVSQSPSNKVTEKGKDVELRCDPISGHTALYWYRQSLGQGLEFLIYFQGNSAPDKSGLPSDRFSAERTGGSVSTLTIQRTQQEDSAVYLCASSLRQGAGTEAFFGQGTRLTVV.

V usage is TRBV29-1 and J usage is TRBJ2-7, with 8 bases matching TRBD2. V gave up 7 bases and J gave up 5 bases; unmatched junction bases: 13. Germline V gene data show CDR1 as SQVTM and CDR2 as ANQGSEA. The CDR3 extends over 14 amino acids. The CDR3 loop reads CSATLPGGSNEQYF. The CDR3, as DNA: TGCAGCGCAACCCTACCGGGGGGGTCCAACGAGCAGTACTTC.

The chain combines TRBV5-1 with TRBJ1-3; 8 nucleotides line up with TRBD1. Germline loops: CDR1 SGHRS, CDR2 YFSETQ. The CDR3 sequence is 17 residues long. V trimming: 0 bases; J trimming: 3 bases; junction bases outside the gene matches: 8. The CDR3 bases are TGCGCCAGCAGCTTGGAAAAGGACAGGGAGTATGGAAACACCATATATTTT. It encodes CASSLEKDREYGNTIYF.

The chain uses TRBV2 and TRBJ1-1, with D possibly TRBD1 on 5 matching bases. Germline V CDR1 and CDR2: SNHLY, FYNNEI. V was pared by 5 bases and J by 4 bases, with 11 bases between. The CDR3 is 13 residues long. The CDR3 sequence: CASSKGTITEAFF. The CDR3 DNA reads TGTGCCAGCAGTAAGGGGACGATCACTGAAGCTTTCTTT.